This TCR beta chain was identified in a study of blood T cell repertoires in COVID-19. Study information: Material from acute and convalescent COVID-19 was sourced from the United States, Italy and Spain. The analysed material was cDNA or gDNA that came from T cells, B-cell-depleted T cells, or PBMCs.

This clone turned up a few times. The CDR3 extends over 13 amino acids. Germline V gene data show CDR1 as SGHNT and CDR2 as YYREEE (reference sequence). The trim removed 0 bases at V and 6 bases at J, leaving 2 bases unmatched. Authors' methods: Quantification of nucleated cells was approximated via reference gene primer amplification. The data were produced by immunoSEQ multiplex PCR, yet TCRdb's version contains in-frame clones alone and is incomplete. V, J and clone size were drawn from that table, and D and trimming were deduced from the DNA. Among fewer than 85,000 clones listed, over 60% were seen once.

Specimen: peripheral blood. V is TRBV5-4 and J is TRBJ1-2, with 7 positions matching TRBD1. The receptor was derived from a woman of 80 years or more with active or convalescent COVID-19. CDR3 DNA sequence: TGTGCCAGCAGCTTGGACGACAGGGATGGCTACACCTTC. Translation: CASSLDDRDGYTF.